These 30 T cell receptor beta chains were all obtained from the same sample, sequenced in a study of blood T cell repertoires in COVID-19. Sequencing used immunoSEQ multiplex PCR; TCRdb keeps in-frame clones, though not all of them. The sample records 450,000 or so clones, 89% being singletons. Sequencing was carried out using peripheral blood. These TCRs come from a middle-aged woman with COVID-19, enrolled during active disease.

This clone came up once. CDR3 sequence (DNA): TGTGCCAGCTCACCTTTGACAAACCAAGAGACCCAGTACTTC. It encodes CASSPLTNQETQYF. The J gene is TRBJ2-5, the V gene TRBV18; no clear D. The CDR3 runs 14 residues. The germline V and J ends were trimmed by 3 bases and 0 bases, with 8 bases remaining between them. CDR1 KGHSH and CDR2 LQKENI come from the germline V gene.

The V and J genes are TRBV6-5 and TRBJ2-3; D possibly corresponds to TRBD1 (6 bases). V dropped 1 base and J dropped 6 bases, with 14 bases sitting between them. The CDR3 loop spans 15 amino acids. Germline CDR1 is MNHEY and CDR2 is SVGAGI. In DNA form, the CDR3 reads TGTGCCAGCAGTTACTTGTTGACAGGTTCGGATACGCAGTATTTT. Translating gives CASSYLLTGSDTQYF.

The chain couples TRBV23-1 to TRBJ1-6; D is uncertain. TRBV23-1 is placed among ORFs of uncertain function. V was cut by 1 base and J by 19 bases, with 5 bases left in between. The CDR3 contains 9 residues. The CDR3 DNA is TGCGCCAGCAGTCAATTGAGGCACTTT. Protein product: CASSQLRHF.

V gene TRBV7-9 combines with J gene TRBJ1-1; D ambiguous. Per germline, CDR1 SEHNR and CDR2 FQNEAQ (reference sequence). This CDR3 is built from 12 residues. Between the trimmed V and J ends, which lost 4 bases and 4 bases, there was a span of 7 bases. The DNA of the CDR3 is TGTGCCAGCAGCTACCGTAGCACTGAAGCTTTCTTT. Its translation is CASSYRSTEAFF.

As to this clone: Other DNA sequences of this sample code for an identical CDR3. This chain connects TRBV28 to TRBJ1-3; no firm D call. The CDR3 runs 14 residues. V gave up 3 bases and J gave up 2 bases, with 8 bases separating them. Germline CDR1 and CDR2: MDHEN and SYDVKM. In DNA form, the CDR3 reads TGTGCCAGCAGTTTCCGGGGAACTGGAAACACCATATATTTT. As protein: CASSFRGTGNTIYF.

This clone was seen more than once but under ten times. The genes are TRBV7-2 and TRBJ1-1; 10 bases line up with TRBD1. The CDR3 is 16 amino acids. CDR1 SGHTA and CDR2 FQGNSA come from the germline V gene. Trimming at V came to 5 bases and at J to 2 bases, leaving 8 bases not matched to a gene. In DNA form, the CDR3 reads TGTGCCAGCAGCCTTCGACAGGGGGCAATTAACACTGAAGCTTTCTTT. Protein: CASSLRQGAINTEAFF.

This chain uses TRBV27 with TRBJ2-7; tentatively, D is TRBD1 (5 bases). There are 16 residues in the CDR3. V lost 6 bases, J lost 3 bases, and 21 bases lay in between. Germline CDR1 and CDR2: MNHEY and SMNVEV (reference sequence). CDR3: CASSPRLIDSFYEQYF. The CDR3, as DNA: TGTGCCAGCAGCCCCCGCCTCATCGACAGTTTCTACGAGCAGTACTTC.

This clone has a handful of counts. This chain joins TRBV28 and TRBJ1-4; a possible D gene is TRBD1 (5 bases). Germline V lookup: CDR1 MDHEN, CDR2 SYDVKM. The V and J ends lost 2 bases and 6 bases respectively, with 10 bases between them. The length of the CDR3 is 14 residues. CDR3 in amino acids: CASSLIRDDEKLFF. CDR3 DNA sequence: TGTGCCAGCAGTTTAATCAGGGATGATGAAAAACTGTTTTTT.

The CDR3 here is CASSELGGKLFF. CDR3 bases: TGTGCCAGCAGTGAACTGGGGGGAAAACTGTTTTTT. This chain connects TRBV6-1 to TRBJ1-4; tentative D call: TRBD1 (5 bases). The CDR3 is made up of 12 amino acids. CDR1 and CDR2 (germline): MNHNS, SASEGT. The V end lost 2 bases, the J end lost 10 bases, and 8 bases lay between the germline ends.

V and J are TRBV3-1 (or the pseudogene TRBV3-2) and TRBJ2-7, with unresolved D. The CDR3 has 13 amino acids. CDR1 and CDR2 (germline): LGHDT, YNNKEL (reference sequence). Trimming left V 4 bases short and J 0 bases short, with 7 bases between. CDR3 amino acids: CASSRALSYEQYF. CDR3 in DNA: TGTGCCAGCAGCCGTGCGCTCTCCTACGAGCAGTACTTC.

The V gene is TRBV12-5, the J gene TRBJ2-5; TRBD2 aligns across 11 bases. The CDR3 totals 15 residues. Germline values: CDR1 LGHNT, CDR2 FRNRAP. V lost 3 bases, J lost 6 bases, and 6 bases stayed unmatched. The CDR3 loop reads CASGFLAGGQQTQYF. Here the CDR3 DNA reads TGTGCTAGTGGTTTCTTAGCGGGAGGGCAACAGACCCAGTACTTC. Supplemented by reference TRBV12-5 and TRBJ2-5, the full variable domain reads DARVTQTPRHKVTEMGQEVTMRCQPILGHNTVFWYRQTMMQGLELLAYFRNRAPLDDSGMPKDRFSAEMPDATLATLKIQPSEPRDSAVYFCASGFLAGGQQTQYFGPGTRLLVL.

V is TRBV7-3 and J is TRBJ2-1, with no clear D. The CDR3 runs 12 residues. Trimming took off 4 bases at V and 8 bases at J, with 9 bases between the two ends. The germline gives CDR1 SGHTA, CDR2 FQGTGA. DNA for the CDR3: TGTGCCAGCAGCTCGAGCTTGCATGAGCAGTTCTTC. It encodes CASSSSLHEQFF.

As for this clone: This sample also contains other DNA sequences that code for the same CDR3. The CDR3 DNA reads as TGCGCCAGCAGCTCGGACAGGGGTGGGGGCTACACCTTC. Protein product: CASSSDRGGGYTF. The chain is built from TRBV5-1 and TRBJ1-2, with 9 bases fitting TRBD1. This CDR3 has 13 amino acids. The trim removed 3 bases at V and 8 bases at J, leaving 5 bases unmatched. Germline V CDR1 and CDR2: SGHRS, YFSETQ.

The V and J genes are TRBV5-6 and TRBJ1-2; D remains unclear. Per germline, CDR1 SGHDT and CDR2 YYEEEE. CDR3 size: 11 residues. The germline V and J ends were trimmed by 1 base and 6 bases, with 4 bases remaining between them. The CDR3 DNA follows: TGTGCCAGCAGCTTGCGAGATGGCTACACCTTC. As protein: CASSLRDGYTF.

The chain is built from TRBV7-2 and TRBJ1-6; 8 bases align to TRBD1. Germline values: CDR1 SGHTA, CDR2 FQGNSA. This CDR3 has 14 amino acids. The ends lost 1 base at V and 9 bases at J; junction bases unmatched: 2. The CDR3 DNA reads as TGTGCCAGCAGCTTAGAGACAGGGGTTTCACCCCTCCACTTT. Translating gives CASSLETGVSPLHF. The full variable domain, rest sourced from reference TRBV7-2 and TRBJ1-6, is GAGVSQSPSNKVTEKGKDVELRCDPISGHTALYWYRQSLGQGLEFLIYFQGNSAPDKSGLPSDRFSAERTGGSVSTLTIQRTQQEDSAVYLCASSLETGVSPLHFGNGTRLTVT.

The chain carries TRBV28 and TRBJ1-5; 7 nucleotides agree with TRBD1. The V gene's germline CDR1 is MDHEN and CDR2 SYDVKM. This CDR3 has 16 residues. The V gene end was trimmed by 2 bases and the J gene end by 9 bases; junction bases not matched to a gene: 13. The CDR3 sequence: CASSLGWGQRPRPQHF. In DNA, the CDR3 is TGTGCCAGCAGTTTAGGTTGGGGACAGCGCCCTCGGCCCCAGCATTTT.

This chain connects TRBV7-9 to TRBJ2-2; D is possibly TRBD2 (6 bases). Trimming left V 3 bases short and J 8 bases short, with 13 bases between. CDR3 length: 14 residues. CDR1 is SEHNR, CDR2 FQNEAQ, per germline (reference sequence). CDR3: CASSFTSLRGELFF. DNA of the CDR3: TGTGCCAGCAGCTTCACTAGCCTACGAGGGGAGCTGTTTTTT.

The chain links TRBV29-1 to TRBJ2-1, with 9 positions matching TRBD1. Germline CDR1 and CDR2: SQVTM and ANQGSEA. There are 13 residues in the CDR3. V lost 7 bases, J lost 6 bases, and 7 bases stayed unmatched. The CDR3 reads CSAERGQGNEQFF. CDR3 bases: TGCAGCGCCGAAAGGGGACAGGGCAATGAGCAGTTCTTC.

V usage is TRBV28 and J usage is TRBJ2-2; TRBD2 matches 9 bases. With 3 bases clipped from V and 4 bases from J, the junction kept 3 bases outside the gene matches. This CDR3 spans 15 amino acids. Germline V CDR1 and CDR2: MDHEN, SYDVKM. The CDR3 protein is CASSFLSGSTGELFF. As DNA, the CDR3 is TGTGCCAGCAGTTTTCTTAGCGGGAGCACCGGGGAGCTGTTTTTT. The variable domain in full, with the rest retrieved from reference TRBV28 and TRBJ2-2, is DVKVTQSSRYLVKRTGEKVFLECVQDMDHENMFWYRQDPGLGLRLIYFSYDVKMKEKGDIPEGYSVSREKKERFSLILESASTNQTSMYLCASSFLSGSTGELFFGEGSRLTVL.

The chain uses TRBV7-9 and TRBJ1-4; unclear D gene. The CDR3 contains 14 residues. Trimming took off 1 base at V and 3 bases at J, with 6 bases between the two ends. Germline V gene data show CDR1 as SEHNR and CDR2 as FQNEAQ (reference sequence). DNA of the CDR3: TGTGCCAGCAGCTTAGATACGGCTAATGAAAAACTGTTTTTT. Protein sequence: CASSLDTANEKLFF.

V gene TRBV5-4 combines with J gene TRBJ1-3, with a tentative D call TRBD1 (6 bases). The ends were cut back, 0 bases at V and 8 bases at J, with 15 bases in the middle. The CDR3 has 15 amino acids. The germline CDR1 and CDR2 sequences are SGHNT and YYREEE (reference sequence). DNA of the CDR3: TGTGCCAGCAGCTTGGTTGGCAGGGGAGGGGACACCATATATTTT. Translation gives CASSLVGRGGDTIYF.

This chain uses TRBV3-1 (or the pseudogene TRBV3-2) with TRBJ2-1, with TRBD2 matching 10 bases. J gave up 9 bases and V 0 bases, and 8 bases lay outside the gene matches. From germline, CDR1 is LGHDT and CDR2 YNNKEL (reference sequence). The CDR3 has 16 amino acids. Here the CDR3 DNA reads TGTGCCAGCAGCCAAGAGATCCTAGCGGGAGAGGGTGAGCAGTTCTTC. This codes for CASSQEILAGEGEQFF.

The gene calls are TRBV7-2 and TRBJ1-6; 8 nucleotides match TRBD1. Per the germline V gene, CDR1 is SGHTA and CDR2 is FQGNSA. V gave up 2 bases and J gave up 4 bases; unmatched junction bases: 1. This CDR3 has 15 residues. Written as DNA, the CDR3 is TGTGCCAGCAGCTTACGGACAGGGTATAATTCACCCCTCCACTTT. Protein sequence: CASSLRTGYNSPLHF.

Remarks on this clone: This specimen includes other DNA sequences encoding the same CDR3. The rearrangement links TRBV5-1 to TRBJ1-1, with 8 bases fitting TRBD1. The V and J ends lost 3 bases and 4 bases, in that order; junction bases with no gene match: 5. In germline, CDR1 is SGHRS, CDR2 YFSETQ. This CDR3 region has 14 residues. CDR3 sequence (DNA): TGCGCCAGCAGCTCCGGACAGGGAGGCACTGAAGCTTTCTTT. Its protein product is CASSSGQGGTEAFF.

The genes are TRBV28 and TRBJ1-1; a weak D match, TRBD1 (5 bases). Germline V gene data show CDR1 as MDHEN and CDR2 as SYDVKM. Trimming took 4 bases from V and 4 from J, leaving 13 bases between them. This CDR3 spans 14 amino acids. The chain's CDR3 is CASSSSGGTTEAFF. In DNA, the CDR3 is TGTGCCAGCAGTTCCTCAGGAGGGACCACTGAAGCTTTCTTT. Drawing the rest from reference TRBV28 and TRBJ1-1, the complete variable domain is DVKVTQSSRYLVKRTGEKVFLECVQDMDHENMFWYRQDPGLGLRLIYFSYDVKMKEKGDIPEGYSVSREKKERFSLILESASTNQTSMYLCASSSSGGTTEAFFGQGTRLTVV.

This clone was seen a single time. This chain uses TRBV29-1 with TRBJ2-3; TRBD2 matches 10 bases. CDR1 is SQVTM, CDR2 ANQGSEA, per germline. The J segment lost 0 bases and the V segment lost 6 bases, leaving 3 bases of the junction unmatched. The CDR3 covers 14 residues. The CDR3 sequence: CSVLAGDSTDTQYF. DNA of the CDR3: TGCAGCGTCCTAGCGGGGGATAGCACAGATACGCAGTATTTT.

The CDR3: CASMGTVNSPLHF. CDR3 DNA sequence: TGTGCCAGCATGGGGACAGTCAATTCACCCCTCCACTTT. This chain links TRBV6-5 with TRBJ1-6; 7 nucleotides agree with TRBD1. This CDR3 is 13 amino acids long. CDR1 MNHEY and CDR2 SVGAGI come from the germline V gene. After removal of 7 bases from V and 7 bases from J, the junction contained 4 bases not matched to a gene.

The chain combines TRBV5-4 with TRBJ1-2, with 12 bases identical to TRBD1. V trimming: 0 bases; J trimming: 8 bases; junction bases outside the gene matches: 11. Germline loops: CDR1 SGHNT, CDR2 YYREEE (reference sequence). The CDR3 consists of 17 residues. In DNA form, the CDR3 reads TGTGCCAGCAGCTTGGATCCCACGGGACAGGGGGCGGAGGGCTACACCTTC. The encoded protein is CASSLDPTGQGAEGYTF.

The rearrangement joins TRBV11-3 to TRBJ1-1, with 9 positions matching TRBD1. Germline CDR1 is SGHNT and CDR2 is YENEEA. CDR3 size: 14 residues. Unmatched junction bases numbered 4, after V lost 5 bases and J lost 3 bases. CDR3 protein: CASSPGTGYTEAFF. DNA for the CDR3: TGTGCCAGCAGCCCGGGGACAGGGTACACTGAAGCTTTCTTT.

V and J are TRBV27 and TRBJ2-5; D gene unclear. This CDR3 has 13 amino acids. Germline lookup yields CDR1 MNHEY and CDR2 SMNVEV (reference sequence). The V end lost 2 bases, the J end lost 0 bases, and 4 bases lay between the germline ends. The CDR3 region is CASSLIYQETQYF. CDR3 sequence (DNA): TGTGCCAGCAGTTTAATCTACCAAGAGACCCAGTACTTC.